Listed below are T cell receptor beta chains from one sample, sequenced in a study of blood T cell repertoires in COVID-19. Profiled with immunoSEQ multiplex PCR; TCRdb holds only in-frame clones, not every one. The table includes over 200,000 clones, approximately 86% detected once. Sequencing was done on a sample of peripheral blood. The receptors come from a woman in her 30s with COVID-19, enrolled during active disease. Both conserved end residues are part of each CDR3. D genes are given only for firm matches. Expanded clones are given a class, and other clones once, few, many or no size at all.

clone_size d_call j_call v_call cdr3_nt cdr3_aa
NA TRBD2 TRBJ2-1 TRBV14 TGTGCCAGCAGTCGAAGCGGGGGCGTAGACAATGAGCAGTTCTTC CASSRSGGVDNEQFF
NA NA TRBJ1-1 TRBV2 TGTGCCAGCAGTGCTCGAGGGTTTCGTAACACTGAAGCTTTCTTT CASSARGFRNTEAFF
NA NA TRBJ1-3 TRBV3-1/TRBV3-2 TGTGCCAGCAGCCAAGCCCCTTCCTCTGGAAACACCATATATTTT CASSQAPSSGNTIYF
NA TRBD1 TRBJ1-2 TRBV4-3 TGCGCCAGCAGCCAAGTGGGACAGCTTAACTATGGCTACACCTTC CASSQVGQLNYGYTF
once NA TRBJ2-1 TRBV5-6 TGTGCCAGCAGCTTGGTCAGGTCTGAGCAGTTCTTC CASSLVRSEQFF
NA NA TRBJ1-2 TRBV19 TGTGCCAGTAATCTGGCAGGGAACTATGGCTACACCTTC CASNLAGNYGYTF
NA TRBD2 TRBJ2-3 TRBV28 TGTGCCAGCAGTTTTGCGGGACTAGACACAGATACGCAGTATTTT CASSFAGLDTDTQYF
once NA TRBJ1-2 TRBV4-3 TGCGCCAGCAGCCAAGATCGCGGGGGTCTATGGGGCTACACCTTC CASSQDRGGLWGYTF
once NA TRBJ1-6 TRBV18 TGTGCCAGCTCACCCCGTCCCAGGGAAGAATCACCCCTCCACTTT CASSPRPREESPLHF
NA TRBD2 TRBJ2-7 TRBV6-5 TGTGCCAGCAGCCCGGGGGGCTACGAGCAGTACTTC CASSPGGYEQYF
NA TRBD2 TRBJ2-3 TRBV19 TGTGCCAGTAGTATGTCGGGACTAGCGGACACAGATACGCAGTATTTT CASSMSGLADTDTQYF
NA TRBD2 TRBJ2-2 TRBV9 TGTGCCAGCAGCACAAGCGGGGGAGGGACCGGGGAGCTGTTTTTT CASSTSGGGTGELFF
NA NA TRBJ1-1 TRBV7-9 TGTGCCAGCAGTCAAATTGGGCGACAAGCTTTCTTT CASSQIGRQAFF
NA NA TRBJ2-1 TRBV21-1 TGTGCCAGCAGCAAAGGGTCCCTCCTACTAGCGGGGGGCGACAATGAGCAGTTCTTC CASSKGSLLLAGGDNEQFF
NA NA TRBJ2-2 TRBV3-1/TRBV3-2 TGTGCCAGCAGCCCCTTCCTTGCGAACACCGGGGAGCTGTTTTTT CASSPFLANTGELFF
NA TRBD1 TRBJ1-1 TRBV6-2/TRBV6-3 TGTGCCAGCAGTTACTTTAGACAGGGGAACACTGAAGCTTTCTTT CASSYFRQGNTEAFF
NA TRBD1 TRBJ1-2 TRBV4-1 TGCGCCAGCAGACAAGGGGAGGGACAGGGTGACTATGGCTACACCTTC CASRQGEGQGDYGYTF
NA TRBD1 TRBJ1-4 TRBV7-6 TGTGCCAGCAGCTTAGGGACAGGGCCCTCGGAAAAACTGTTTTTT CASSLGTGPSEKLFF